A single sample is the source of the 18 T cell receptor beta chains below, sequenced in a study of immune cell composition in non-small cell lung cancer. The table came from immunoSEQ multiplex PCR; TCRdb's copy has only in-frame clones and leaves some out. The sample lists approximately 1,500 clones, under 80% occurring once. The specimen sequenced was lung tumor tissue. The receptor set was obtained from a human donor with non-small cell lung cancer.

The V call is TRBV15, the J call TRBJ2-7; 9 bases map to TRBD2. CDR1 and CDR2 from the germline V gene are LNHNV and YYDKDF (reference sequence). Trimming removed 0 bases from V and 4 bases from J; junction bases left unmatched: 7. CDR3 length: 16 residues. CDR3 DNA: TGTGCCACCAGCAGAGATGAATTAGCGGGAGTATACGAGCAGTACTTC. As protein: CATSRDELAGVYEQYF. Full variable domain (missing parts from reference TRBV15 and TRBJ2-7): DAMVIQNPRYQVTQFGKPVTLSCSQTLNHNVMYWYQQKSSQAPKLLFHYYDKDFNNEADTPDNFQSRRPNTSFCFLDIRSPGLGDTAMYLCATSRDELAGVYEQYFGPGTRLTVT.

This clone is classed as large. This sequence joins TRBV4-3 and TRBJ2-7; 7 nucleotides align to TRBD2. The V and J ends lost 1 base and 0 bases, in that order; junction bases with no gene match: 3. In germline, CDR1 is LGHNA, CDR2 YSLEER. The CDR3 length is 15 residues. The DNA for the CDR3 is TGCGCCAGCAGCCAAGGGGGGGGACCCTCCTACGAGCAGTACTTC. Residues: CASSQGGGPSYEQYF.

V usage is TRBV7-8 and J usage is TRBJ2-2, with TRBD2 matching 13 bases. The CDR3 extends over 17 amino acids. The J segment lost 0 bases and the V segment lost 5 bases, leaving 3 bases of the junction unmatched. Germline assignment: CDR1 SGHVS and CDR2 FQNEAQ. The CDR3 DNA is TGTGCCAGCAGCAAGGGACTAGCGGGACCGAACACCGGGGAGCTGTTTTTT. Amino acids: CASSKGLAGPNTGELFF. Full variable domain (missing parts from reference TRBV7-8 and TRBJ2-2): GAGVSQSPRYKVAKRGQDVALRCDPISGHVSLFWYQQALGQGPEFLTYFQNEAQLDKSGLPSDRFFAERPEGSVSTLKIQRTQQEDSAVYLCASSKGLAGPNTGELFFGEGSRLTVL.

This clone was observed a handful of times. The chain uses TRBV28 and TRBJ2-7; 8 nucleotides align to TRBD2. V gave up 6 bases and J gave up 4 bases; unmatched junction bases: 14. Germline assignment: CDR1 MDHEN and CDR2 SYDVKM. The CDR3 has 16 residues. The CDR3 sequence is CASSPHPGGGTYEQYF. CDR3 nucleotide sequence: TGTGCCAGCAGCCCTCACCCAGGCGGGGGGACATACGAGCAGTACTTC.

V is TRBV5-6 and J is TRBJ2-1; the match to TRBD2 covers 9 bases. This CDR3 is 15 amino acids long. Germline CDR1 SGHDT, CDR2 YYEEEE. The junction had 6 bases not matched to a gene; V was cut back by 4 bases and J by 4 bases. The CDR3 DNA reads TGTGCCAGCAGCGGGCGCGGGGGGGCTTACAATGAGCAGTTCTTC. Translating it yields CASSGRGGAYNEQFF. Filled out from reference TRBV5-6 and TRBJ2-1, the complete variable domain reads DAGVTQSPTHLIKTRGQQVTLRCSPKSGHDTVSWYQQALGQGPQFIFQYYEEEERQRGNFPDRFSGHQFPNYSSELNVNALLLGDSALYLCASSGRGGAYNEQFFGPGTRLTVL.

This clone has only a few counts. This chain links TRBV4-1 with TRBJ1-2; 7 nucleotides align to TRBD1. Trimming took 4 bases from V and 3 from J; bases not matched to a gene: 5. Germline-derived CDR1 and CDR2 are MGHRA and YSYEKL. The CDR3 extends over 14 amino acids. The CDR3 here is CASSLTGEDYGYTF. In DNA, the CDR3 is TGCGCCAGCAGCCTTACAGGGGAGGACTATGGCTACACCTTC.

CDR3 nucleotide sequence: TGCGCCAGCAGCCCGACTTTTGGGACTAGGTCCTACGAGCAGTACTTC. Translated: CASSPTFGTRSYEQYF. The chain links TRBV5-1 to TRBJ2-7; 8 nucleotides align to TRBD2. Germline values: CDR1 SGHRS, CDR2 YFSETQ. The CDR3 length is 16 residues. With 4 bases clipped from V and 1 base from J, the junction kept 10 bases outside the gene matches.

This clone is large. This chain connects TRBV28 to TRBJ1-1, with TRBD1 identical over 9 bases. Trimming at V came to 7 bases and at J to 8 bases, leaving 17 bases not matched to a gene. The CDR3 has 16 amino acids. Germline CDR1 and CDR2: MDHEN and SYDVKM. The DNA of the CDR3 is TGTGCCAGCACCTCGACAGGGGGAGTGAGGGACTGGGAAGCTTTCTTT. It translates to CASTSTGGVRDWEAFF.

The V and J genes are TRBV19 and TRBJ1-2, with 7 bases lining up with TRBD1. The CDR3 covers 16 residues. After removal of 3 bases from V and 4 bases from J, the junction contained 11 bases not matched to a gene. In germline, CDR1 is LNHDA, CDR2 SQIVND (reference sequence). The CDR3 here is CASSISPGDRIYGYTF. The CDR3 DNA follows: TGTGCCAGTAGTATTTCCCCGGGGGACAGAATCTATGGCTACACCTTC.

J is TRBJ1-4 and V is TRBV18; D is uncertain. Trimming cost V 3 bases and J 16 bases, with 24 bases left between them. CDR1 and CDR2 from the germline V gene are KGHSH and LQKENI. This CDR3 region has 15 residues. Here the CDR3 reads CASSPSSATAPSKFF. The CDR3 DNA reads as TGTGCCAGCTCACCCAGCTCGGCTACAGCTCCCAGCAAGTTTTTT.

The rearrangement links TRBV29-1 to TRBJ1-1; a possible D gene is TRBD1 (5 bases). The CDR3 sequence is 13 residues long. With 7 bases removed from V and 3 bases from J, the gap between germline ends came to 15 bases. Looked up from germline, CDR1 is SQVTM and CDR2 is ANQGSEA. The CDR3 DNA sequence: TGCAGCGCCGGCGGGGCCCCGGACACTGAAGCTTTCTTT. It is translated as CSAGGAPDTEAFF.

CDR3 nucleotide sequence: TGTGCCAGCTCGCGACAGGGGGCTGAGACCCAGTACTTC. Translation: CASSRQGAETQYF. This rearrangement joins TRBV18 to TRBJ2-5; 10 bases line up with TRBD1. V lost 6 bases, J lost 5 bases, and 3 bases stayed unmatched. The CDR3 spans 13 residues. The germline V gene has CDR1 KGHSH and CDR2 LQKENI.

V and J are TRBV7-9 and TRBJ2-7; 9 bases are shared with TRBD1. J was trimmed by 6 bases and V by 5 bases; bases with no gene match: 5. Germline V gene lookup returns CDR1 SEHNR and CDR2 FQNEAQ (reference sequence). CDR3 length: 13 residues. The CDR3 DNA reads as TGTGCCAGCAGCGGGACAGGGTTAGGCGAGCAGTACTTC. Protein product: CASSGTGLGEQYF.

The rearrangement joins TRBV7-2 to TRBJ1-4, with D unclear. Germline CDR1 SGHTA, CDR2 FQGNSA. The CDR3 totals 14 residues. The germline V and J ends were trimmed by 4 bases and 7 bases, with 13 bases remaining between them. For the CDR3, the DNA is TGTGCCAGCAGCTGGGGAATTGCGGGTGAAAAACTGTTTTTT. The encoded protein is CASSWGIAGEKLFF.

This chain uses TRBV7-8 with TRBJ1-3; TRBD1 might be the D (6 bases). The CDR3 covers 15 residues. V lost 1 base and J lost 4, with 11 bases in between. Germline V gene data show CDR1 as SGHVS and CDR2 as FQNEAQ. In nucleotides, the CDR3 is TGTGCCAGCAGCTTAGGCGGGGGGCGGGGAAACACCATATATTTT. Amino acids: CASSLGGGRGNTIYF.

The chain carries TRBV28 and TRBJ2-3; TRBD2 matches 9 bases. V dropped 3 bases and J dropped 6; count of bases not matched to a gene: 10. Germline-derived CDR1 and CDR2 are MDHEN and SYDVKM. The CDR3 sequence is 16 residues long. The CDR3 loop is CASSLGRGGAGDTQYF. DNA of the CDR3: TGTGCCAGCAGTTTGGGCCGCGGGGGGGCCGGGGATACGCAGTATTTT.

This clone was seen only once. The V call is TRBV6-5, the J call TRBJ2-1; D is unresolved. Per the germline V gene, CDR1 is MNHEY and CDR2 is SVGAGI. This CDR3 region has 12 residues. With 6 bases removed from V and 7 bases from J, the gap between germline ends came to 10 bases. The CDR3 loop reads CASSEPPNEQFF. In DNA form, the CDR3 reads TGTGCCAGCAGCGAGCCTCCTAATGAGCAGTTCTTC.

CDR3 bases: TGTGCCAGCAGCTTTGGGACAGGGGGTCAAGGCTACACCTTC. Its translation: CASSFGTGGQGYTF. The chain employs TRBV11-1 and TRBJ1-2, with 11 bases matching TRBD1. Germline assignment: CDR1 SGHAT and CDR2 FQDESV (reference sequence). The CDR3 length is 14 residues. V was pared by 3 bases and J by 8 bases, with 5 bases of the junction left unmatched.